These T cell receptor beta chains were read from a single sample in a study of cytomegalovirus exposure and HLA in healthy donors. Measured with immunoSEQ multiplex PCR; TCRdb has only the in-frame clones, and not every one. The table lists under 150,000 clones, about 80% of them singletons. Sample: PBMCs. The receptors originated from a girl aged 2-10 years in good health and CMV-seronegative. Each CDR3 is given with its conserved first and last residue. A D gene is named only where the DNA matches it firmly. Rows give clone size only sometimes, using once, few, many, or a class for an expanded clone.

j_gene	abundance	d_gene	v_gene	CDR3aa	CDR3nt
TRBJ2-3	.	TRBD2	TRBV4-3	CASSQGGTRRTDTQYF	TGCGCCAGCAGCCAAGGGGGGACTAGACGCACAGATACGCAGTATTTT
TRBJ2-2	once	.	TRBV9	CASSVSRQGSGELFF	TGTGCCAGCAGCGTAAGCCGGCAGGGGTCCGGGGAGCTGTTTTTT
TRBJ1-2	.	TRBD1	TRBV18	CASSLRDRGRGVYTF	TGTGCCAGCTCACTCCGGGACAGGGGCCGTGGTGTCTACACCTTC
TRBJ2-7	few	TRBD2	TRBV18	CASSGATSGEYEQYF	TGTGCCAGCTCGGGGGCGACTAGCGGAGAGTACGAGCAGTACTTC
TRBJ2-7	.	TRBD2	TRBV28	CASSYELAGIYEQYF	TGTGCCAGCAGCTACGAACTAGCGGGGATCTACGAGCAGTACTTC
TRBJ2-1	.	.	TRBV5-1	CASSTLGNSYNGQFF	TGCGCCAGCAGCACCCTCGGGAATTCCTACAATGGGCAGTTCTTC
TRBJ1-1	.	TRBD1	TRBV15	CATSRDLPGTGLNTEAFF	TGTGCCACCAGCAGAGACCTTCCCGGGACAGGATTGAACACTGAAGCTTTCTTT
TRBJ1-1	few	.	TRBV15	CATSSGIKNTEAFF	TGTGCCACCAGTTCCGGGATTAAGAACACTGAAGCTTTCTTT
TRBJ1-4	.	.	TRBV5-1	CASKMEGNEKLFF	TGCGCCAGCAAAATGGAGGGTAATGAAAAACTGTTTTTT
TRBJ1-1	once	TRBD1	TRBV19	CASQDRASNTEAFF	TGTGCCAGCCAAGACAGGGCTTCGAACACTGAAGCTTTCTTT
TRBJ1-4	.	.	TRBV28	CASSPGRVGNEKLFF	TGTGCCAGCAGCCCCGGGAGGGTGGGTAATGAAAAACTGTTTTTT
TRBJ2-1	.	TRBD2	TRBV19	CASSIEAGSSYNEQFF	TGTGCCAGTAGTATAGAAGCGGGAAGCTCCTACAATGAGCAGTTCTTC
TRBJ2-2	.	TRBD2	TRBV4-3	CASSQDGLAGVGELFF	TGCGCCAGCAGCCAAGATGGACTAGCGGGGGTCGGGGAGCTGTTTTTT
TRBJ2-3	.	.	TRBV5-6	CASSRDITDTQYF	TGTGCCAGCAGTCGGGACATCACAGATACGCAGTATTTT
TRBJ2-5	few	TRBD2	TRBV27	CASSAGRGRLARRETQYF	TGTGCCAGCAGCGCGGGGCGGGGCCGACTAGCGAGGCGAGAGACCCAGTACTTC
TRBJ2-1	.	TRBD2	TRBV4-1	CASSQDTLAGPFYEQFF	TGCGCCAGCAGCCAAGATACGTTAGCGGGGCCTTTCTATGAGCAGTTCTTC
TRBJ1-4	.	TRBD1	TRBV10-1	CASSPGGPSGEKLFF	TGCGCCAGCAGTCCAGGGGGTCCTTCTGGAGAAAAACTGTTTTTT
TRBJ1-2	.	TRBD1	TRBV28	CASSWDRQGYNYGYTF	TGTGCCAGCAGTTGGGACAGACAGGGTTATAACTATGGCTACACCTTC
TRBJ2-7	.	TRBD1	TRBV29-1	CSTRDRGDEQYF	TGCAGCACCCGGGACAGGGGCGACGAGCAGTACTTC
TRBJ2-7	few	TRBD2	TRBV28	CASREAGSSYEQYF	TGTGCCAGCAGAGAAGCGGGATCCTCCTACGAGCAGTACTTC
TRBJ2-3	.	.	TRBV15	CATSSEVKTGKDTQYF	TGTGCCACCAGCAGCGAGGTAAAAACAGGGAAGGATACGCAGTATTTT
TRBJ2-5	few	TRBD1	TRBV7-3	CASSSTGQETQYF	TGTGCCAGCAGCTCGACAGGGCAAGAGACCCAGTACTTC
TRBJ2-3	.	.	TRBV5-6	CASSLVASPSTDTQYF	TGTGCCAGCAGCTTGGTCGCCAGCCCAAGCACAGATACTCAGTATTTT
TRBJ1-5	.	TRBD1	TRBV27	CASSGGQPYNQPQHF	TGTGCCAGCAGTGGGGGACAGCCATACAATCAGCCCCAGCATTTT
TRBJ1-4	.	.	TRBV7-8	CASSLFGREKLFF	TGTGCCAGCAGCTTATTTGGTAGAGAAAAACTGTTTTTT
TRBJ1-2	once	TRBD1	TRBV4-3	CASSQETGVYGYTF	TGCGCCAGCAGCCAAGAGACAGGGGTCTATGGCTACACCTTC
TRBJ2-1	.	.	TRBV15	CATSSNPDIGNEQFF	TGTGCCACCAGCAGCAACCCCGACATAGGAAATGAGCAGTTCTTC
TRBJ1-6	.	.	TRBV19	CASSWESSYNSPLHF	TGTGCCAGTAGTTGGGAGAGCTCCTATAATTCACCCCTCCACTTT
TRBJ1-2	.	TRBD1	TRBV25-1	CASSAPGTGGYGYTF	TGTGCCAGCAGTGCCCCCGGGACAGGGGGCTATGGCTACACCTTC
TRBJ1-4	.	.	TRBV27	CASSSYPGQGREKLFF	TGTGCCAGCAGTTCCTACCCCGGGCAGGGCCGCGAAAAACTGTTTTTT
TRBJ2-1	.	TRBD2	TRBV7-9	CASSGIAGVRMENYNEQFF	TGTGCCAGCAGCGGGATAGCGGGAGTCCGTATGGAGAACTACAATGAGCAGTTCTTC
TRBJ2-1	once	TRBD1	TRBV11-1	CASSLSMTGAYNEQFF	TGTGCCAGCAGCTTATCGATGACAGGGGCCTACAATGAGCAGTTCTTC
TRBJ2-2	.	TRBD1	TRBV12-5	CASGLVLQGGGELFF	TGTGCTAGTGGTTTGGTACTACAGGGGGGCGGGGAGCTGTTTTTT
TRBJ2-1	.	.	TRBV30	CASLIAYNEQFF	TGTGCCTCGTTGATAGCCTACAATGAGCAGTTCTTC
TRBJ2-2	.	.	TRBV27	CASREGGGTGELFF	TGTGCCAGCAGGGAGGGGGGGGGCACCGGGGAGCTGTTTTTT
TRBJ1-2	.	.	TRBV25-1	CASSGWGQGALYGYTF	TGTGCCAGCAGTGGATGGGGTCAGGGTGCTCTCTATGGCTACACCTTC
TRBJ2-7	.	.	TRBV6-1	CASSESTGYSYEQYF	TGTGCCAGCAGTGAAAGCACAGGATACTCCTACGAGCAGTACTTC
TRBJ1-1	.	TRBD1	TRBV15	CATSRDRNTEAFF	TGTGCCACCAGCCGGGACAGGAACACTGAAGCTTTCTTT
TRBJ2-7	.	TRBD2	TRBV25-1	CASSGGRTSPTYEQYF	TGTGCCAGCAGTGGGGGGAGGACTAGCCCCACCTACGAGCAGTACTTC
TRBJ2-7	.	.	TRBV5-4	CASSLGHPYEQYF	TGTGCCAGCAGCTTGGGACACCCCTACGAGCAGTACTTC
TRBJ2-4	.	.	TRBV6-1	CASIQAKNIQYF	TGTGCCAGCATACAGGCCAAAAACATTCAGTACTTC